The clone carrying this T cell receptor (beta chain) was picked up a small number of times. The antigen is not known. The data derive from a study of T cell repertoires in cytomegalovirus infection. Looking at the study overall: It was recently identified HLA-C-restricted and well-studied HLA-B-restricted CMV epitopes that the study used. Study-wide results and limits: In two of eight donors, the top clonotype was HLA-C-restricted CMV-specific.

TCRdb re-analysed the reads in MiXCR, keeping a single row per CDR3 protein. The sample records around 360,000 distinct CDR3 sequences, approximately 35% being singletons. Per the germline V gene, CDR1 is SGHTA and CDR2 is FQGNSA. The CDR3 spans 11 residues. V dropped 4 bases and J dropped 9 bases, with 10 bases sitting between them. The material was cultured PBMCs, obtained from culture after CMV antigen stimulation. This sequence was found in a human donor in good health (CMV status not recorded). Some clones in this sample may be carry-over from other donors' samples. The V and J genes are TRBV7-2 and TRBJ2-7, with a possible D match to TRBD1 (5 bases). In DNA, the CDR3 is TGTGCCAGCAGCTCGAGTGACAGGCAGTACTTC. This encodes CASSSSDRQYF.